A selection of T cell receptor beta chains follows, all from one sample in a study of blood T cells in healthy people across ages. A single record per CDR3 protein comes from TCRdb applying MiXCR to the 5' RACE reads. The data show about 580,000 distinct CDR3 sequences, with 40% to 55% seen just once and 20% to 25% held by the top ten. The specimen was blood. These receptor sequences come from an elderly man in good health. The conserved cysteine and the conserved F or W are not part of the CDR3 here. Each record gives: J gene, V gene, CDR3 protein.

TRBJ2-5,TRBV6-5,ASSYPDGGRETQY
TRBJ2-7,TRBV6-6,ASSYPTGTGGYEQY
TRBJ2-4,TRBV4-2,ASSQVKQGHIQY
TRBJ2-1,TRBV28,ASSQTSGGEF
TRBJ2-3,TRBV29-1,SAWGGLTTDTQY
TRBJ1-1,TRBV6-6,ATSQKAEAF
TRBJ2-2,TRBV4-3,ASSQGLASNTGELF
TRBJ2-1,TRBV9,ASSAWTSGGDEQF
TRBJ2-7,TRBV6-6,ASSPGTSGGKQY
TRBJ2-7,TRBV30,AWTWDSRTEQY
TRBJ2-3,TRBV7-2,ASSFLASADTQY
TRBJ2-5,TRBV10-3,AISRDTQETQY
TRBJ2-5,TRBV6-1,ASSERGAGGIQTQY
TRBJ1-1,TRBV29-1,SVDRGGNTEAF
TRBJ2-1,TRBV9,ASSVEGGREQF
TRBJ1-1,TRBV6-1,ASTLDSANTEAF
TRBJ2-1,TRBV18,ASSPSDRVGEQF
TRBJ2-1,TRBV10-3,AIRETSGGMSEQF
TRBJ1-2,TRBV4-2,ASSPLGAASYGYT
TRBJ2-7,TRBV6-5,ASSYAAGSSDEQY
TRBJ2-4,TRBV20-1,SASWTAALRCIQY
TRBJ2-5,TRBV5-1,ASTVAGGNNEQY
TRBJ2-3,TRBV20-1,SARTQASTDTQY
TRBJ2-1,TRBV20-1,SAKRGGNEQF
TRBJ2-1,TRBV20-1,SARGNRLAYNEQF
TRBJ2-1,TRBV11-2,ASSSTGTLYNEQF
TRBJ2-1,TRBV11-2,ASSRLAAVNEQF
TRBJ2-3,TRBV20-1,STQTSGYADTQY
TRBJ2-5,TRBV20-1,SASRGSQETQY
TRBJ2-1,TRBV6-5,ASSYSGASTYNEQF
TRBJ2-3,TRBV20-1,SARDSGEGTDTQY
TRBJ2-1,TRBV5-1,ASSRDRERDEQF
TRBJ2-3,TRBV7-2,ASSFMGMPDTQY
TRBJ2-3,TRBV28,ASSFPGVVTDTQY
TRBJ2-7,TRBV7-9,ASSPEGLRGSYEQY
TRBJ1-1,TRBV11-1,ASSLETGRPATEAF
TRBJ2-7,TRBV20-1,SVPRGDGGYEQY
TRBJ1-1,TRBV4-1,ASSQDRDRAF
TRBJ2-1,TRBV29-1,SVRSGPYNEQF
TRBJ2-3,TRBV7-2,ASSLVGVGTDTQY
TRBJ1-5,TRBV28,ASSPTPLSNQPQH
TRBJ2-3,TRBV7-2,ASSLMGGAVGDTQY
TRBJ2-3,TRBV7-2,ASSFGHTDTQY
TRBJ2-1,TRBV10-3,AIRSQNELTF
TRBJ1-1,TRBV7-3,ASSRQLNTEAF
TRBJ1-6,TRBV6-6,ASSYSGPGERSPLH
TRBJ2-3,TRBV24-1,ATGTSSADTQY
TRBJ2-7,TRBV12-3/TRBV12-4,ASSFDRIYEQY
TRBJ2-1,TRBV29-1,SVGDRAYGRF
TRBJ2-3,TRBV12-3/TRBV12-4,ASSLTGLVTQY
TRBJ2-5,TRBV5-1,ASSFPGYQETQY
TRBJ2-7,TRBV20-1,SASRDRGHEQY
TRBJ2-4,TRBV21-1,ASSKPTSGGEDTLAKNIQY